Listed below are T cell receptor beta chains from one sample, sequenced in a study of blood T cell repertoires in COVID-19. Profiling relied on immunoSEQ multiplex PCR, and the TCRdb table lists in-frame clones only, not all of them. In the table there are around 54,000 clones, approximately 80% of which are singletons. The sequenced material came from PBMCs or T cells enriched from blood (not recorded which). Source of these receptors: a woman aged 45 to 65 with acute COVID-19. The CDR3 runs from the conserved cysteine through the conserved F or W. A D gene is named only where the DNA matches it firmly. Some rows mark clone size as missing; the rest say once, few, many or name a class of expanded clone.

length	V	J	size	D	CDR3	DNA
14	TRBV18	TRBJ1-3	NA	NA	CASSPYGSGNTIYF	TGTGCCAGCTCACCATACGGCTCTGGAAACACCATATATTTT
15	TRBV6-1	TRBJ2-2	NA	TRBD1	CASSEGTGRTGELFF	TGTGCCAGCAGTGAAGGGACAGGGAGAACCGGGGAGCTGTTTTTT
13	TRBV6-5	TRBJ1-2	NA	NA	CASSYSLDYGYTF	TGTGCCAGCAGTTACAGCTTAGACTATGGCTACACCTTC
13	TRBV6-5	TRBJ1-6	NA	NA	CASLLTRNSPLHF	TGTGCCAGCTTACTCACTAGGAATTCACCCCTCCACTTT
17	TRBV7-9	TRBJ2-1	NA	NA	CASSPPFRLAPYNEQFF	TGTGCCAGCAGCCCCCCCTTCCGGCTAGCCCCCTACAATGAGCAGTTCTTC
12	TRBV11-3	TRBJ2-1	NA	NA	CASSSSSNEQFF	TGTGCCAGCAGCTCTTCTAGCAATGAGCAGTTCTTC
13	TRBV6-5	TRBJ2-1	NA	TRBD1	CASIPTGVDEQFF	TGTGCCAGCATTCCGACAGGGGTCGATGAGCAGTTCTTC
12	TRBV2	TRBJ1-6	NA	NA	CASLAGGSPLHF	TGTGCCAGCCTAGCGGGCGGTTCACCCCTCCACTTT
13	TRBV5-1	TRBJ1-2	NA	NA	CASSLGGGRGYTF	TGCGCCAGCAGCTTGGGAGGGGGACGAGGCTACACCTTC
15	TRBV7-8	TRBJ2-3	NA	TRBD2	CASSSPSGGGDTQYF	TGTGCCAGCAGCTCCCCTAGCGGGGGGGGAGATACGCAGTATTTT
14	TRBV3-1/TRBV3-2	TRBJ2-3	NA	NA	CASSPRSSTDTQYF	TGTGCCAGCAGCCCTCGGTCCTCCACAGATACGCAGTATTTT
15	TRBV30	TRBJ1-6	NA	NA	CAWSVFAGQTSPLHF	TGTGCCTGGAGTGTATTCGCAGGGCAGACTTCACCCCTCCACTTT
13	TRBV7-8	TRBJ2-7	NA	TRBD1	CASSPGTGHEQYF	TGTGCCAGCAGCCCCGGGACAGGGCATGAGCAGTACTTC
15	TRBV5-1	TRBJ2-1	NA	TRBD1	CASSLDRGGYNEQFF	TGCGCCAGCAGCTTGGACAGGGGCGGGTACAATGAGCAGTTCTTC
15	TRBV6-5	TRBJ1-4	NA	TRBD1	CASSYRGPAAEKLFF	TGTGCCAGCAGTTACAGGGGGCCAGCGGCTGAAAAACTGTTTTTT
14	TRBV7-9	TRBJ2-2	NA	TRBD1	CASRPGTGSGELFF	TGTGCCAGCAGACCCGGGACAGGGTCCGGGGAGCTGTTTTTT
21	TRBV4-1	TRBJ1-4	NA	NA	CASSQVHRPTTGWGTNEKLFF	TGCGCCAGCAGCCAAGTTCATCGTCCCACTACAGGGTGGGGAACTAATGAAAAACTGTTTTTT
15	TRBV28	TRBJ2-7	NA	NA	CASNPAGISNYEQYF	TGTGCCAGCAACCCAGCCGGGATCTCCAACTACGAGCAGTACTTC
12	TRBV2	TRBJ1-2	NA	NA	CASTGNIYGYTF	TGTGCCAGCACGGGGAACATCTATGGCTACACCTTC
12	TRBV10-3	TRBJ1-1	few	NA	CAISALNTEAFF	TGTGCCATCAGTGCCTTGAACACTGAAGCTTTCTTT
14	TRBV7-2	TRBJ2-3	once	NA	CASSYGVVGDTQYF	TGTGCCAGCAGCTACGGGGTGGTGGGAGATACGCAGTATTTT
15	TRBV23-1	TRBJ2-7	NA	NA	CASRSFPLGGYEQYF	TGCGCCAGCAGATCCTTTCCCCTGGGGGGCTACGAGCAGTACTTC
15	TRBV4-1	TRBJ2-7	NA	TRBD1	CASSQAQGVLYEQYF	TGCGCCAGCAGCCAAGCGCAGGGGGTACTCTACGAGCAGTACTTC
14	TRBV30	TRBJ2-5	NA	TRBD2	CAWSRPRGGKTQYF	TGTGCCTGGAGCCGTCCCCGCGGGGGTAAGACCCAGTACTTC
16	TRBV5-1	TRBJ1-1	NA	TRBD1	CASSPGTGGAGTEAFF	TGCGCCAGCAGCCCCGGGACAGGGGGCGCAGGGACTGAAGCTTTCTTT
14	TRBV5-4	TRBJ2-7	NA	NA	CASSLAGGRNEQYF	TGTGCCAGCAGCTTGGCCGGGGGGCGGAACGAGCAGTACTTC
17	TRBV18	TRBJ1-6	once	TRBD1	CASSPPGRDSGSSPLHF	TGTGCCAGCTCACCCCCCGGCCGGGACAGCGGGAGCTCACCCCTCCACTTT
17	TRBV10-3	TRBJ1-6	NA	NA	CARPGTNTSSYNSPLHF	TGTGCCCGGCCCGGGACTAATACTAGCTCCTATAATTCACCCCTCCACTTT